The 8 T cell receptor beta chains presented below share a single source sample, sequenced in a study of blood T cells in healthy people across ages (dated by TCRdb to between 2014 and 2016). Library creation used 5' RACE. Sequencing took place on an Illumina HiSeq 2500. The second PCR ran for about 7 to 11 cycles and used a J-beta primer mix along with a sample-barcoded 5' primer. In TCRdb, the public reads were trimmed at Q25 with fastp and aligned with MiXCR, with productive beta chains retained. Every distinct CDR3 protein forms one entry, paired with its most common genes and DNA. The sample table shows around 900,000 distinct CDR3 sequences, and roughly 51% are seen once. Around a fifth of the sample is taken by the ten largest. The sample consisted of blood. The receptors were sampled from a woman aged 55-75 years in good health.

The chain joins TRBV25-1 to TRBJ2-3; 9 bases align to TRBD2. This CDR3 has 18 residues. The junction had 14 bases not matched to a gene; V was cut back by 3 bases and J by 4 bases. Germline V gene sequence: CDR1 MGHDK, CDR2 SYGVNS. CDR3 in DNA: TGTGCCAGCAGTGACCACGCTCATGCGGGAGGGCCCGCAGATACGCAGTATTTT. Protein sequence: CASSDHAHAGGPADTQYF.

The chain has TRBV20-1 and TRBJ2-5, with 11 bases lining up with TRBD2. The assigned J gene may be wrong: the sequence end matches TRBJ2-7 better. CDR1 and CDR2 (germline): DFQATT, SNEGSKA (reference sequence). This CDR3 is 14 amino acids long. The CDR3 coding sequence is TGCAGTGCTAGAGCTAGCGGGGGGTTCTACGAGCAGTACTTC. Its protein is CSARASGGFYEQYF.

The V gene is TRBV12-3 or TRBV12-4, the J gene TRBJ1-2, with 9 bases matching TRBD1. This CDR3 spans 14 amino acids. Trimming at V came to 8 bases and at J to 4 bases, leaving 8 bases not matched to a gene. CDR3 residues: CASASGTGTYGYTF. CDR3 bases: TGTGCCAGCGCATCCGGGACAGGGACCTATGGCTACACCTTC.

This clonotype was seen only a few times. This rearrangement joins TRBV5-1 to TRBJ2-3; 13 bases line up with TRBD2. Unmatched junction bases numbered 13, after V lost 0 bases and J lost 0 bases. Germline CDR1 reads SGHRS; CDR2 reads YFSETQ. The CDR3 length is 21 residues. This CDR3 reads CASSLDRGLAGVWKSTDTQYF. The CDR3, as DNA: TGCGCCAGCAGCTTGGACCGAGGACTAGCGGGAGTGTGGAAAAGCACAGATACGCAGTATTTT.

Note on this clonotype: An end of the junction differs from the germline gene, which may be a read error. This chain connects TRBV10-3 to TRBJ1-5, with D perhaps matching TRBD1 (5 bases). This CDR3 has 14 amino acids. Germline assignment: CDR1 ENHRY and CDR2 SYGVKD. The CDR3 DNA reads TGTGCCATCAGTGACGGGGGAAGCAAACAGCCCCAGCATTTT. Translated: CAISDGGSKQPQHF.

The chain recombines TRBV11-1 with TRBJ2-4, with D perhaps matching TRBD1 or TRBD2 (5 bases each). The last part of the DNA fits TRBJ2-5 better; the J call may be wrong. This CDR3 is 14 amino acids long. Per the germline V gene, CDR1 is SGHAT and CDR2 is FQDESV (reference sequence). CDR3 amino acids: CASSRDGDGETQYF. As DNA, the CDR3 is TGTGCCAGCAGCCGAGATGGGGACGGAGAGACCCAGTACTTC.

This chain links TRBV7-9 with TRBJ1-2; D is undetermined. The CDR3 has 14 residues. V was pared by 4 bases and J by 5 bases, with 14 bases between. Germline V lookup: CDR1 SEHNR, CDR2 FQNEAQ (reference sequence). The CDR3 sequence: CASSSDFWNYGYTF. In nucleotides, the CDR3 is TGTGCCAGCAGCTCAGATTTCTGGAATTATGGCTACACCTTC.

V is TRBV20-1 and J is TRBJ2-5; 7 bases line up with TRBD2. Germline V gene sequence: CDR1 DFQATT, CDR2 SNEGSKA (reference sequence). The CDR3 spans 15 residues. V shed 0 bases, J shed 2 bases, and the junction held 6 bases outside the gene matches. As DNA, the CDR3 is TGCAGTGCTAGAGATCTGTCTAGCGGTCAAGAGACCCAGTACTTC. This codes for CSARDLSSGQETQYF.